Reported below is one T cell receptor beta chain. Its antigen is as yet unknown. This sample was taken from a study of shared clonotypes between healthy human individuals. Study background: Used for every donor were three CD4 naive, three CD4 memory, two CD8 naive and one CD8 memory plate. Whole-study results and caveats: Few donors restricted represented genetic and exposure-history diversity.

The naive CD8 fraction comprised CD45RO-negative cells positively selected for CCR7 and excluded terminally differentiated effector memory CD45RA+ cells. Nashville, Tennessee was home to all donors, who were Caucasian adults. This CDR3 is 13 amino acids long. V lost 2 bases to trimming and J lost 7 bases, with 12 bases between them. Germline V gene sequence: CDR1 ENHRY, CDR2 SYGVKD. Assay execution took place at the deep level. Sequencing was performed with immunoSEQ multiplex PCR; in TCRdb, only in-frame clones are kept and a portion is missing. Of about 2.2 million clones in the sample, about 93% were seen once.

The sample taken for sequencing was naive CD8+ T cells from PBMCs. The receptor was isolated from a man aged 18-30 years in good health. Some clones in this sample may be carry-over from other donors' samples. The chain links TRBV10-3 to TRBJ2-7; D perhaps matches TRBD2 (6 bases). CDR3 DNA: TGTGCCATCAGTGAGCCGCGGGCGGGGGAGCAGTACTTC. Translation gives CAISEPRAGEQYF.